One TCR beta chain is described in this entry. Its antigen is not known. This entry belongs to a study of T cells in Graves' hyperthyroidism and ophthalmopathy. Broader study findings: The blood repertoire included most of the expanded thyroid clonotypes above 0.001.

Researchers took RNA transcripts and amplified the TCR beta CDR3 regions from them. During a first-round RT-PCR of the TCR CDR3, the HTBI primer set was used. TCRdb analysed the multiplex PCR reads with MiXCR anew, one entry per CDR3 protein. The table has hundreds of thousands of distinct CDR3 sequences, around 14% seen once. Clinical symptoms, serum thyroxine and TRAb, thyroid ultrasound and orbital computed tomography together formed the diagnostic basis. CDR3 length: 21 residues. After removal of 2 bases from V and 0 bases from J, the junction contained 16 bases not matched to a gene. The germline V gene encodes CDR1 LGHDT and CDR2 YNNKEL (reference sequence).

This chain uses TRBV3-1 with TRBJ2-1, with TRBD2 identical over 10 bases. This receptor was obtained from a woman between 18 and 30 years old with Graves' hyperthyroidism. Source material: blood. CDR3 DNA: TGTGCCAGCAGCCAATTCTTTTTGGCTAGCGGGGGTGAAAGCTCCTACAATGAGCAGTTCTTC. Its translation is CASSQFFLASGGESSYNEQFF.